Sequencing of this TCR beta chain was carried out in a study of shared clonotypes between healthy human individuals. CD8 cells regarded as naive lacked CD45RO, were positively chosen for CCR7, and omitted terminally differentiated effector memory CD45RA+ cells. The CDR3 extends over 13 amino acids. The V gene's germline CDR1 is GTSNPN and CDR2 SVGIG (reference sequence). V lost 6 bases to trimming and J lost 5 bases, with 16 bases between them. Sequencing used immunoSEQ multiplex PCR; TCRdb keeps in-frame clones, though not all of them. The sample lists about 1.9 million clones, 93% seen once, with less than 2% in the top ten.

Sequenced sample: naive CD8+ T cells from PBMCs. The TCR comes from a man aged 18-30 years in good health. Some clones in this sample may be carry-over from other donors' samples. V and J are TRBV30 and TRBJ1-2; D uncertain. CDR3 sequence (DNA): TGTGCCTGCTATGGACGGCCTGGATATGGCTACACCTTC. As protein: CACYGRPGYGYTF.